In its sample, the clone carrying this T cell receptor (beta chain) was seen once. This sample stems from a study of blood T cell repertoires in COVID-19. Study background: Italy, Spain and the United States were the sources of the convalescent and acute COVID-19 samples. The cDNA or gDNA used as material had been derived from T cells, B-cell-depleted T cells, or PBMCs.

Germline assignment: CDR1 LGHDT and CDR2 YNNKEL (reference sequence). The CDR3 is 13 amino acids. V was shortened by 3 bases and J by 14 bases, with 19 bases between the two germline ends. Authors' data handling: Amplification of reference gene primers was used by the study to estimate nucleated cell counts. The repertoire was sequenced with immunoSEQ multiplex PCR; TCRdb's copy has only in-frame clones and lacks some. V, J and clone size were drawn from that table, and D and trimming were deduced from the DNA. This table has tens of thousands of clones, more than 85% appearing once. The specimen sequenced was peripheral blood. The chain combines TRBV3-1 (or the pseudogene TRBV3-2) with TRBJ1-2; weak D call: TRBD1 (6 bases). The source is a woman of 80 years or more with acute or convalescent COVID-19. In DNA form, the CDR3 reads TGTGCCAGCAGCCACTCGGACAGTTTAAAGAGTACCTTC. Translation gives CASSHSDSLKSTF.